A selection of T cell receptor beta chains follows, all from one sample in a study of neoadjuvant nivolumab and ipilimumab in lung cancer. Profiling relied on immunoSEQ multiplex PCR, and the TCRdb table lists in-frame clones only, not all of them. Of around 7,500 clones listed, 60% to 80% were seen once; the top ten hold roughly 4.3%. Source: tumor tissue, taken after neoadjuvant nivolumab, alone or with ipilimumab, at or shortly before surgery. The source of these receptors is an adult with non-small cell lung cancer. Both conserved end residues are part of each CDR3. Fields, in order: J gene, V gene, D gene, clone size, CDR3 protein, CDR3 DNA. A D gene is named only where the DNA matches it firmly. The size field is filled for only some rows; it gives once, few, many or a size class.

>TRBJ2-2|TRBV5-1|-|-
CASSLEGAGELFF
TGCGCCAGCAGCTTGGAAGGGGCCGGGGAGCTGTTTTTT
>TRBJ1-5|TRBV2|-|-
CASRRDGNQPQHF
TGTGCCAGCAGGCGGGACGGCAATCAGCCCCAGCATTTT
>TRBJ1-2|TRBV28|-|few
CASSSLGRRDGYTF
TGTGCCAGCAGTTCTCTAGGCCGGAGGGATGGCTACACCTTC
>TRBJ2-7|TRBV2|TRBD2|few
CASSPPGTSGSYEQYF
TGTGCCAGCAGTCCCCCTGGGACTAGCGGCTCCTACGAGCAGTACTTC
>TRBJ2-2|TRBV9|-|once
CASSVAGAGSNTGELFF
TGTGCCAGCAGCGTAGCGGGGGCGGGATCGAACACCGGGGAGCTGTTTTTT
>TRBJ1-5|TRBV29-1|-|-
CSVGPGAGQPQHF
TGCAGCGTTGGTCCTGGGGCGGGTCAGCCCCAGCATTTT
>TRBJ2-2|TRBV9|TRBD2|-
CASSGLAMDGELFF
TGTGCCAGCAGCGGACTAGCCATGGACGGGGAGCTGTTTTTT
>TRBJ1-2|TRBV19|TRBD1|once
CASSPVRDRNYGYTF
TGTGCCAGTAGTCCCGTACGGGACAGGAACTATGGCTACACCTTC
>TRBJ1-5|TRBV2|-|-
CASSEALGQASNQPQHF
TGTGCCAGCAGTGAAGCGCTGGGTCAGGCCTCCAATCAGCCCCAGCATTTT
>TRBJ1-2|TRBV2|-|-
CASNGRINYGYTF
TGTGCCAGCAATGGCAGAATTAACTATGGCTACACCTTC
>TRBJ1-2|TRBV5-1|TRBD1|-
CASSLTGGGFNGYTF
TGCGCCAGCAGCTTGACAGGGGGAGGGTTTAATGGCTACACCTTC
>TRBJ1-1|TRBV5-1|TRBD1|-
CASSPGQLVNTEAFF
TGCGCCAGCAGCCCGGGACAGCTAGTGAACACTGAAGCTTTCTTT
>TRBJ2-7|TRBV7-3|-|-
CASSTSSTEEQYF
TGTGCCAGCAGCACCTCTTCGACCGAGGAGCAGTACTTC
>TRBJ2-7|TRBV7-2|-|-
CASRGGATYEQYF
TGTGCCAGCAGGGGGGGCGCTACCTACGAGCAGTACTTC
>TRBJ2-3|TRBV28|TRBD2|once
CASSPRTSPDTQYF
TGTGCCAGCAGTCCCCGGACTAGCCCAGATACGCAGTATTTT
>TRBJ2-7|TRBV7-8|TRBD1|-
CASRVRTGDGEQYF
TGTGCCAGCAGGGTGAGGACAGGGGACGGCGAGCAGTACTTC
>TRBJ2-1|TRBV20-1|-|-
CSARQDGEQFF
TGCAGTGCTAGGCAGGATGGTGAGCAGTTCTTC
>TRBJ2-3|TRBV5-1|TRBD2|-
CASSLPSGSSTDTQYF
TGCGCCAGCAGCTTACCTAGCGGGTCTAGCACAGATACGCAGTATTTT
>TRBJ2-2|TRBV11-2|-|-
CASSLVAGPTGELFF
TGTGCCAGCAGCTTAGTGGCGGGTCCTACCGGGGAGCTGTTTTTT
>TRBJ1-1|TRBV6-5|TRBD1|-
CASSRRTGGNTEAFF
TGTGCCAGCAGCCGGAGAACAGGGGGGAACACTGAAGCTTTCTTT
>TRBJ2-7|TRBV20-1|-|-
CSARGRDEQYF
TGCAGTGCCAGGGGCAGGGACGAGCAGTACTTC
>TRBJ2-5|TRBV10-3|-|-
CAISDPGAQETQYF
TGTGCCATCAGTGATCCGGGGGCCCAAGAGACCCAGTACTTC
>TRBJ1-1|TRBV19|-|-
CASSIGLRQVNTEAFF
TGTGCCAGTAGTATAGGTTTACGGCAGGTTAACACTGAAGCTTTCTTT
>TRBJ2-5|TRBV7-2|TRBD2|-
CASSPISSGRQETQYF
TGTGCCAGCAGCCCAATCTCTAGCGGGAGACAGGAGACCCAGTACTTC
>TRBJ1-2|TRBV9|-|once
CASSVALLKEYGYTF
TGTGCCAGCAGCGTAGCCCTCCTCAAGGAATATGGCTACACCTTC
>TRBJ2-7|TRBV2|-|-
CAKTKTTGFSYEQYF
TGTGCCAAGACGAAGACAACAGGGTTCTCCTACGAGCAGTACTTC
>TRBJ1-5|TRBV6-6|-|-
CASSRQAGNQPQHF
TGTGCCAGCAGTAGGCAGGCCGGCAATCAGCCCCAGCATTTT
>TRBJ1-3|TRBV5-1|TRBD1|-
CASSFGTASGNTIYF
TGCGCCAGCAGCTTCGGGACAGCCTCTGGAAACACCATATATTTT
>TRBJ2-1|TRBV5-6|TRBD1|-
CASSPQGQGARNEQFF
TGTGCCAGCAGCCCGCAGGGACAGGGGGCAAGGAATGAGCAGTTCTTC
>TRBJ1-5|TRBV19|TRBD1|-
CASSISTGKNQPQHF
TGTGCCAGTAGTATATCGACAGGGAAGAATCAGCCCCAGCATTTT
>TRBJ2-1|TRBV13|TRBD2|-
CASSLFSGSGWNEQFF
TGTGCCAGCAGTCTATTTAGCGGGAGCGGGTGGAATGAGCAGTTCTTC
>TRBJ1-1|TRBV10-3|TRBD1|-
CAISGGDRGDTEAFF
TGTGCCATCAGTGGGGGCGACAGGGGGGATACTGAAGCTTTCTTT
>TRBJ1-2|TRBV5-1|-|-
CASSSGVGHLYGYTF
TGCGCCAGCAGCTCTGGGGTGGGACACCTCTATGGCTACACCTTC
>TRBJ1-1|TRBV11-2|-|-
CASSLEGSEAFF
TGTGCCAGCAGCTTAGAGGGGTCTGAAGCTTTCTTT
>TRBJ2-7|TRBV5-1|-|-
CASSLGPTTSEQYF
TGCGCCAGCAGCTTGGGCCCCACAACCTCCGAGCAGTACTTC
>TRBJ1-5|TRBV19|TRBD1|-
CASSPRGGAEQPQHF
TGTGCCAGTAGCCCCCGAGGGGGCGCGGAACAGCCCCAGCATTTT
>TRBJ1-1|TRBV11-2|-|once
CASSPALGGNTEAFF
TGTGCCAGCAGCCCGGCCCTAGGGGGGAACACTGAAGCTTTCTTT
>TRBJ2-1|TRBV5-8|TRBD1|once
CASSFGRIRDRGLGEQFF
TGTGCCAGCAGCTTTGGCCGAATCCGGGACAGGGGGCTTGGAGAGCAGTTCTTC
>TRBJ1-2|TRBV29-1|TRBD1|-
CSVAQGENYGYTF
TGCAGCGTTGCGCAGGGGGAGAATTATGGCTACACCTTC
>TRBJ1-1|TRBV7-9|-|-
CASSVGRPNTEAFF
TGTGCCAGCAGCGTCGGACGTCCAAACACTGAAGCTTTCTTT
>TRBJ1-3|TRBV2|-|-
CASSALKGRISGNTIYF
TGTGCCAGCAGTGCCCTTAAGGGACGGATCTCTGGAAACACCATATATTTT
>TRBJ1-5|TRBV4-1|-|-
CASSSRPPTSNQPQHF
TGCGCCAGCAGCTCCCGACCGCCGACGAGCAATCAGCCCCAGCATTTT
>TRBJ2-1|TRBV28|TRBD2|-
CASSSFVSGRWNEQFF
TGTGCCAGCAGTTCCTTCGTTAGCGGGAGGTGGAATGAGCAGTTCTTC